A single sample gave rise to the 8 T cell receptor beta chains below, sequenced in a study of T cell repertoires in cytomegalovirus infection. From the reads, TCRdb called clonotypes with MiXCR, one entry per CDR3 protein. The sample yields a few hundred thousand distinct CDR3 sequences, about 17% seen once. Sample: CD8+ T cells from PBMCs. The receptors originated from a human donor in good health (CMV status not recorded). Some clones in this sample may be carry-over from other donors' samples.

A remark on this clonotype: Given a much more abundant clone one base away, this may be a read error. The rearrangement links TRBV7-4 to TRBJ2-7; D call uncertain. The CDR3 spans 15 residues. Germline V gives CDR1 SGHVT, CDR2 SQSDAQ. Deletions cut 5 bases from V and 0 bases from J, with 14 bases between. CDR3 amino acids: CASSPVSSSSYEQYF. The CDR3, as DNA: TGTGCCAGCAGCCCGGTCTCGTCGAGCTCCTACGAGCAGTACTTC.

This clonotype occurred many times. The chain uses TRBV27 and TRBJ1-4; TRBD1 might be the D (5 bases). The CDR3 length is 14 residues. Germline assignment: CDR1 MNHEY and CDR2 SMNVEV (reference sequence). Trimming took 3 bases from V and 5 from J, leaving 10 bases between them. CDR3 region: CASSFSGTNEKLFF. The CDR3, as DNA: TGTGCCAGCAGTTTTTCGGGGACGAATGAAAAACTGTTTTTT.

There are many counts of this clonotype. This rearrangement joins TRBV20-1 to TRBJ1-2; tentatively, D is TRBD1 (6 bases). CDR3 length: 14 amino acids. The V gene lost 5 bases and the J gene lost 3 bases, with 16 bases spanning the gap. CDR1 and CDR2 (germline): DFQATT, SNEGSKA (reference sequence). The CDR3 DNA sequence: TGCAGTGCTCGGGTGGGGGGCGAAGACTATGGCTACACCTTC. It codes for CSARVGGEDYGYTF.

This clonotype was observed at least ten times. The CDR3 reads CASSRTGRTLSGANVLTF. In DNA form, the CDR3 reads TGTGCCAGCAGTCGGACAGGGAGAACTCTCTCTGGGGCCAACGTCCTGACTTTC. This chain links TRBV6-6 with TRBJ2-6; 8 bases match TRBD1. The CDR3 is 18 residues long. J lost 0 bases, V lost 5 bases, and 9 bases had no gene match. The germline V gene encodes CDR1 MNHNY and CDR2 SVGAGI (reference sequence).

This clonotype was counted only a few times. The CDR3 spells CASSLMGELGQPQHF. In nucleotides, the CDR3 is TGTGCCAGCAGCTTGATGGGCGAACTGGGACAGCCCCAGCATTTT. The J gene is TRBJ1-5, the V gene TRBV5-6; D remains unclear. The CDR3 extends over 15 amino acids. V was clipped by 1 base and J by 7 bases, with 15 bases between them. Germline CDR1 is SGHDT and CDR2 is YYEEEE.

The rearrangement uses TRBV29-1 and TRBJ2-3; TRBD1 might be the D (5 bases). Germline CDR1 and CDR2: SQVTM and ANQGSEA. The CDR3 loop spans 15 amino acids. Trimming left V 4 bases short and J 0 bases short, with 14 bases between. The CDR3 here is CSVGDRGISTDTQYF. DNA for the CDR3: TGCAGCGTTGGAGACAGAGGAATTAGCACAGATACGCAGTATTTT.

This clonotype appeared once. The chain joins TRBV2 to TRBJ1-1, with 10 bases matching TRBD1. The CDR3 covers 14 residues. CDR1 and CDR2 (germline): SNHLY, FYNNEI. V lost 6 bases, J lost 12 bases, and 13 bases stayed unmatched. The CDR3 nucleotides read TGTGCCAGCAGAGCGACAGGGGGCAGCTTAAGGCCTTTCTTT. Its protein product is CASRATGGSLRPFF.

CDR3: CASNHQQGDWDEQFF. As DNA, the CDR3 is TGTGCCAGCAACCACCAACAGGGGGATTGGGATGAGCAGTTCTTC. The rearrangement uses TRBV6-1 and TRBJ2-1, with 8 positions matching TRBD1. CDR1 is MNHNS, CDR2 SASEGT, per germline. V trimming: 7 bases; J trimming: 8 bases; junction bases outside the gene matches: 13. The CDR3 is 15 residues long.